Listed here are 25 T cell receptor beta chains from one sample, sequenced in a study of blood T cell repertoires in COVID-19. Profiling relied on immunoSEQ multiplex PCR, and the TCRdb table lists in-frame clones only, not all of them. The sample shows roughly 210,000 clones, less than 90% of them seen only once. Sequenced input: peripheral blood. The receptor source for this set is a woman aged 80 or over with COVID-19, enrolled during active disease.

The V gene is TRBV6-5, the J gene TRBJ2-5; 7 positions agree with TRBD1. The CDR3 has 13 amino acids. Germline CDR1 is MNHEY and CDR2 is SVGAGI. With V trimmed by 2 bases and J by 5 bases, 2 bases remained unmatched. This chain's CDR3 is CASSYGQVETQYF. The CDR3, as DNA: TGTGCCAGCAGTTACGGACAGGTGGAGACCCAGTACTTC.

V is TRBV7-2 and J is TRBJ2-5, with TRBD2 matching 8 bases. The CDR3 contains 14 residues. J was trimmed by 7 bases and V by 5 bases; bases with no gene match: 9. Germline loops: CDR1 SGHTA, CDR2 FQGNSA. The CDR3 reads CASSLAGGPGTQYF. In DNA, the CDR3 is TGTGCCAGCAGCCTGGCGGGGGGCCCGGGGACCCAGTACTTC.

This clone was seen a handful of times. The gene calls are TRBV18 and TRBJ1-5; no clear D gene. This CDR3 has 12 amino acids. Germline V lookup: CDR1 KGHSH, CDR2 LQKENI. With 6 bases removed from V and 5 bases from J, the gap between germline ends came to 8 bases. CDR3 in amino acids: CASSLSDQPQHF. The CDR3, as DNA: TGTGCCAGCTCGTTGAGCGATCAGCCCCAGCATTTT.

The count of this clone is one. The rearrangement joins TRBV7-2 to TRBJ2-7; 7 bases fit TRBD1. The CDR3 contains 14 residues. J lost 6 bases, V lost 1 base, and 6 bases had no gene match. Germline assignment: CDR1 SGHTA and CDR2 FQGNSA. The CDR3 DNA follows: TGTGCCAGCAGCTTAGTCGGGACAGATCCCGAGCAGTACGTC. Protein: CASSLVGTDPEQYV.

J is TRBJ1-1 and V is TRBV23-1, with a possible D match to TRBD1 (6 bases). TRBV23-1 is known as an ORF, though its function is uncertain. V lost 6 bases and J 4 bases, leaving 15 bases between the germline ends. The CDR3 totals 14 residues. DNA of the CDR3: TGCGCCAGCAGACCCAGGGGTGAGGGCACTGAAGCTTTCTTT. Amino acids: CASRPRGEGTEAFF.

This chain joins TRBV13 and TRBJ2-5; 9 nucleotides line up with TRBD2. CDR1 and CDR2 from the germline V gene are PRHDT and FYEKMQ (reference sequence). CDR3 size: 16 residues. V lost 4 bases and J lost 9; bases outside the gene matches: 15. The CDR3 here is CASSSLRRGGFTPQYF. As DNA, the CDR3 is TGTGCCAGCAGCTCCCTTCGGCGGGGGGGCTTTACTCCCCAGTACTTC.

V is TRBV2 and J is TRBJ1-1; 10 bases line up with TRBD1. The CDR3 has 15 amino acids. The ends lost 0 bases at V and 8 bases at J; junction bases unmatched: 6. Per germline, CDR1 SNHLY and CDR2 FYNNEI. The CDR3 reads CASSEARRGQGEAFF. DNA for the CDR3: TGTGCCAGCAGTGAAGCCAGGAGGGGACAGGGGGAAGCTTTCTTT.

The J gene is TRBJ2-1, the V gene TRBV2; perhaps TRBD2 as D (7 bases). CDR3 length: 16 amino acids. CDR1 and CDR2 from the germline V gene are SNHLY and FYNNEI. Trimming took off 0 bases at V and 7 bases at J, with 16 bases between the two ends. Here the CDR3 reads CASSEAGGGDWNEQFF. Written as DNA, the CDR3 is TGTGCCAGCAGTGAAGCGGGCGGGGGCGATTGGAATGAGCAGTTCTTC.

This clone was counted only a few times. The DNA of the CDR3 is TGTGCCAGCAGCTTAGGGACAACCTGGGCTTTCTTT. This translates into CASSLGTTWAFF. The chain carries TRBV13 and TRBJ1-1; D not resolved. V was clipped by 0 bases and J by 11 bases, with 10 bases between them. The CDR3 is made up of 12 amino acids. Germline CDR1 PRHDT, CDR2 FYEKMQ (reference sequence).

The CDR3 is CASSPRGKETQYF. CDR3 sequence (DNA): TGTGCCAGCAGTCCCCGGGGTAAAGAGACCCAGTACTTC. The chain carries TRBV6-6 and TRBJ2-5; weak D call: TRBD2 (5 bases). From germline, CDR1 is MNHNY and CDR2 SVGAGI (reference sequence). This CDR3 contains 13 residues. The V end lost 5 bases, the J end lost 3 bases, and 10 bases lay between the germline ends.

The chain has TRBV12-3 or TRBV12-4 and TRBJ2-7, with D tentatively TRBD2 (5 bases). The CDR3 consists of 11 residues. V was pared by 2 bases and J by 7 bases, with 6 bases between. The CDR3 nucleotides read TGTGCCAGCAGTTTACGGGATGAGCAGTACTTC. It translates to CASSLRDEQYF.

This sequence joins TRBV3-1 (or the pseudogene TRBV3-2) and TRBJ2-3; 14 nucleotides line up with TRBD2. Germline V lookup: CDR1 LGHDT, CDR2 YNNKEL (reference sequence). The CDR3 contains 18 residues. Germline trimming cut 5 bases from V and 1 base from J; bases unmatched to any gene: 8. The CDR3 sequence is CASSIRTSGGTGTDTQYF. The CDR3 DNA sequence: TGTGCCAGCAGCATCCGGACTAGCGGGGGGACCGGCACAGATACGCAGTATTTT.

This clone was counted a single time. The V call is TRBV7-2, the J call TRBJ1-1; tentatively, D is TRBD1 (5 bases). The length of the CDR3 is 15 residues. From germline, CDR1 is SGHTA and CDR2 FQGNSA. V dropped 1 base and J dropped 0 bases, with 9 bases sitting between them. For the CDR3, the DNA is TGTGCCAGCAGCTTAGGGACAAATCTGAACACTGAAGCTTTCTTT. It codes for CASSLGTNLNTEAFF.

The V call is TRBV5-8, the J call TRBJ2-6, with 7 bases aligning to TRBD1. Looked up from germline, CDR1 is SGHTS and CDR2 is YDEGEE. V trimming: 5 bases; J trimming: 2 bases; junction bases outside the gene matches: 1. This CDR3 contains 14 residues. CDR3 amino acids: CASRQGPGANVLTF. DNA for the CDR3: TGTGCCAGCAGACAGGGGCCTGGGGCCAACGTCCTGACTTTC.

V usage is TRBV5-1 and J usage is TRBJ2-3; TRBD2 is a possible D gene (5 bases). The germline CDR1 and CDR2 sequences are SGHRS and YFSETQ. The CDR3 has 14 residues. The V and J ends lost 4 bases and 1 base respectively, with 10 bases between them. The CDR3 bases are TGCGCCAGCAGCCGGACTTCGGGCACAGATACGCAGTATTTT. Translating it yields CASSRTSGTDTQYF. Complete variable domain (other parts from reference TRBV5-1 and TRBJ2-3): KAGVTQTPRYLIKTRGQQVTLSCSPISGHRSVSWYQQTPGQGLQFLFEYFSETQRNKGNFPGRFSGRQFSNSRSEMNVSTLELGDSALYLCASSRTSGTDTQYFGPGTRLTVL.

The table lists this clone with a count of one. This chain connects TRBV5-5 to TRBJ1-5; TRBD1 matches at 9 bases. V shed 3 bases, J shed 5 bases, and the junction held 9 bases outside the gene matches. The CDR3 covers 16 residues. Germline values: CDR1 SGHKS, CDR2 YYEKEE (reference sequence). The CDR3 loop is CASSYRGPGFDQPQHF. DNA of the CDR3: TGTGCCAGCAGCTACAGGGGGCCCGGTTTCGATCAGCCCCAGCATTTT.

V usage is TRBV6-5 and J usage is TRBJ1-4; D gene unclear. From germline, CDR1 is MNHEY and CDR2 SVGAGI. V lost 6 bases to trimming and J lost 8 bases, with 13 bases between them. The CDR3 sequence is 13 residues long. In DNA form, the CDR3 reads TGTGCCAGCAGATTCAACGACGGGGAAAAACTGTTTTTT. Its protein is CASRFNDGEKLFF.

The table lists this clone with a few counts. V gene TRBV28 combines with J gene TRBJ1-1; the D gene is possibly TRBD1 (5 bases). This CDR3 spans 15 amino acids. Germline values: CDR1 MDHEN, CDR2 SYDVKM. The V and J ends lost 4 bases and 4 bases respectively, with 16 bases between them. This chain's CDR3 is CASSSLKWGGTEAFF. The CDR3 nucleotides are TGTGCCAGCAGTTCCCTAAAGTGGGGGGGCACTGAAGCTTTCTTT.

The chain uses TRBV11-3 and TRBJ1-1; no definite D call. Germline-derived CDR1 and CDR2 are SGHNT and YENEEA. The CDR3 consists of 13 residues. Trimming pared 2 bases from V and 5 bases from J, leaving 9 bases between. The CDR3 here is CASSLTQLTEAFF. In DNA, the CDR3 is TGTGCCAGCAGCTTAACACAGCTTACTGAAGCTTTCTTT.

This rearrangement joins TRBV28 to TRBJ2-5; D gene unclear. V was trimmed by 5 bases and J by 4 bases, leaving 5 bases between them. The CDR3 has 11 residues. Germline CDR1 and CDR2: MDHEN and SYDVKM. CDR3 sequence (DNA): TGTGCCAGCAGTGAGCGAGAGACCCAGTACTTC. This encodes CASSERETQYF.

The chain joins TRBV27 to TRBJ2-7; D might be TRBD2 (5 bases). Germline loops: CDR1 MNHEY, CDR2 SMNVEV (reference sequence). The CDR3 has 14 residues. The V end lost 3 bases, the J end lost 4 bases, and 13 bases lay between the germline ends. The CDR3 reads CASSFAGGGYEQYV. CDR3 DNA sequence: TGTGCCAGCAGTTTTGCTGGCGGAGGTTACGAGCAGTACGTC.

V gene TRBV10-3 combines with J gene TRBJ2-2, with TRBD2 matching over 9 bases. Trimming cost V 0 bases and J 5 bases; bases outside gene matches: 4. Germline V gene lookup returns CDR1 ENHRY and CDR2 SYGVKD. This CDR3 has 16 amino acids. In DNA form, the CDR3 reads TGTGCCATCAGTGAGTCGAGAGCGGGAGGTACCGGGGAGCTGTTTTTT. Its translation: CAISESRAGGTGELFF.

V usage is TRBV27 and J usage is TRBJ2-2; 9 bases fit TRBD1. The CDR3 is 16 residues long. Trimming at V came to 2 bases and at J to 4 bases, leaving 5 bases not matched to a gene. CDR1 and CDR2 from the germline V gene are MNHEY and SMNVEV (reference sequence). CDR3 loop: CASSLRGTGLTGELFF. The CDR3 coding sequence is TGTGCCAGCAGTTTAAGAGGGACAGGGCTCACCGGGGAGCTGTTTTTT.

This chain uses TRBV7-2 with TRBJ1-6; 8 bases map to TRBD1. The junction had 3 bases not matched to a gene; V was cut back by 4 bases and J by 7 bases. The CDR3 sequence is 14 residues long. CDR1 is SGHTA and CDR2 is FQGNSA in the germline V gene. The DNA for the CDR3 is TGTGCCAGCAGCTCGACAGGGGACAATTCACCCCTCCACTTT. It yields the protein CASSSTGDNSPLHF.

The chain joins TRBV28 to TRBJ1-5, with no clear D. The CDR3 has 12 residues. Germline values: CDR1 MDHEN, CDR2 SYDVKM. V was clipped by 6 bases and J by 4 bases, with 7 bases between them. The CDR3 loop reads CASRTSNQPQHF. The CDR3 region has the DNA TGTGCCAGCAGGACTTCTAATCAGCCCCAGCATTTT.